The TCR beta chain described here comes from a study of blood T cell repertoires in COVID-19 (dated by TCRdb to about 2020). Regarding the complete study: Samples from collaborators originated in the United States, Italy and Spain and spanned both the acute and convalescent phases of COVID-19. The repertoires were released in a freely available public database meant as a resource for research on the immune response to SARS-CoV-2. Nearly every sample came with metadata listing a de-identified subject ID, COVID-19 status, age in years and sex. Where HLA class I and class II types were available, the types were taken from metadata supplied by the sample provider, not from assay-based typing. The material from the prospective study consisted of cDNA or gDNA derived from T cells, B-cell-depleted T cells, or PBMCs. Deeply sampled blood TCRbeta repertoires from subjects exposed to, actively infected with, or recovered from COVID-19 were included in the dataset. Samples were obtained from the ongoing ImmuneRACE study (first 160 participants) and from over a thousand subjects provided by 6 global collaborators.

The immunoSEQ Assay, a bias-controlled multiplex PCR, was used to amplify TCRbeta CDR3 regions from genomic DNA. The published analysis was carried out like this. Within the assay, amplification of reference gene primers was used to estimate how many nucleated cells each sample contained. To quantify the absolute abundance of each unique TCRbeta CDR3 rearrangement, sequence reads were collapsed and filtered. For each sample, productive Simpson clonality was calculated by taking the square root of Simpson's diversity index across productive rearrangements. TCRdb provides this immuneACCESS table in a form limited to in-frame rearrangements. Some clones are lacking; in checked studies, under half of them reflect an unresolved V gene, and why the rest are absent is not known. That table supplies the V and J calls and clone size; D and trimming were determined from the DNA. The sample contains more than 110,000 clones, nearly 80% of them found a single time. Around 2.9% of the sample rests with the top ten.

On the study overall, not on this receptor specifically: Clinical and demographic metadata were provided uncurated, with the amount varying by source and participant.

V is pruned by 0 bases and J by 6 bases, leaving 7 bases of the junction without a gene match. Looking up the germline V gene yields CDR1 SNHLY and CDR2 FYNNEI. The CDR3 sequence holds 18 residues, the cysteine and phenylalanine included. CDR3 DNA only is kept here, 54 bases in frame from base 1. Points on this clone: Its recognized antigen is unknown. Per-base quality was not reported, and no clone a single base away is much larger than it.

Participants in the prospective study were aged roughly 18 to 100 years, lived in 24 United States geographic areas, and enrolled through a virtual design. Cohort assignment in the prospective study relied on participant-reported clinical history from a screening survey and a study questionnaire. Recovered participants in ImmuneRACE Cohort 3 were defined by two consecutive negative NP/OP PCR tests, clearance by a healthcare professional, or resolution of symptoms. In the prospective study, mobile phlebotomists collected whole blood, serum and a nasopharyngeal or oropharyngeal swab from each participant. Participants in the prospective study had the option to provide additional blood draws and questionnaires over a roughly two-month period. Before DNA extraction, blood samples from the prospective study were shipped at room temperature or frozen.

The chain is encoded by TRBV2 joined to TRBJ2-3, and 15 bases in between align with TRBD2. This clonotype was sampled from a woman aged 45-65 years who had recovered from COVID-19. The specimen was PBMCs or T cells enriched from blood (not recorded which). CDR3 reads: CASSEARTSGGAVDTQYF. The DNA is as follows: TGTGCCAGCAGTGAAGCTAGGACTAGCGGGGGGGCCGTGGATACGCAGTATTTT.